These 18 T cell receptor beta chains were sequenced from one sample in a study of long-term antiretroviral therapy in people with HIV. The immunoSEQ assay was v3.0, run at survey level. Produced via immunoSEQ multiplex PCR; TCRdb's table is partial and in-frame only. The top ten hold approximately 5.5% of the sample, which has about 24,000 clones, about 80% seen once. The sample consisted of unsorted PBMCs, taken 4.4 years after starting antiretroviral therapy. The receptors here all came from a man aged 25-45 years with HIV.

This clone came up a few times. This chain uses TRBV28 with TRBJ1-2; TRBD1 matches at 7 bases. The CDR3 is made up of 17 amino acids. The V gene's germline CDR1 is MDHEN and CDR2 SYDVKM. The V gene end was trimmed by 4 bases and the J gene end by 2 bases; junction bases not matched to a gene: 13. CDR3 sequence reads: CASSSSTTGQENYGYTF. The CDR3 nucleotides read TGTGCCAGCAGTTCTTCAACCACAGGACAGGAGAACTATGGCTACACCTTC.

The chain joins TRBV6-4 to TRBJ2-1; possible D gene TRBD2, 6 bases. There are 15 residues in the CDR3. Germline assignment: CDR1 MRHNA and CDR2 SNTAGT. Trimming shortened V by 2 bases and J by 4 bases, and 12 bases separated the two germline ends. The CDR3 region is CASSDSSGSYNEQFF. Written as DNA, the CDR3 is TGTGCCAGCAGTGACAGTAGCGGCAGTTACAATGAGCAGTTCTTC.

V and J are TRBV7-9 and TRBJ2-2; no clear D gene. Between the trimmed V and J ends, which lost 5 bases and 1 base, there was a span of 11 bases. This CDR3 has 15 amino acids. The germline V gene has CDR1 SEHNR and CDR2 FQNEAQ (reference sequence). Here the CDR3 reads CASSPYSGNTGELFF. The CDR3 coding sequence is TGTGCCAGCAGCCCCTATTCGGGGAACACCGGGGAGCTGTTTTTT.

CDR3 DNA: TGTGCCACCTCCCCGGCCGACAGGGCCCTAGCCTACGAGCAGTACTTC. Its translation is CATSPADRALAYEQYF. J is TRBJ2-7 and V is TRBV10-3; TRBD1 matches 7 bases. Germline trimming cut 10 bases from V and 2 bases from J; bases unmatched to any gene: 17. CDR3 length: 16 residues. CDR1 ENHRY and CDR2 SYGVKD come from the germline V gene.

V and J are TRBV7-8 and TRBJ1-2, with D possibly matching TRBD1 (5 bases). The length of the CDR3 is 14 residues. V was shortened by 5 bases and J by 4 bases, with 14 bases between the two germline ends. The V gene's germline CDR1 is SGHVS and CDR2 FQNEAQ. CDR3 sequence: CASSLGDGLYGYTF. The CDR3, as DNA: TGTGCCAGCAGCCTGGGGGACGGCCTCTATGGCTACACCTTC.

This clone appeared a single time. This sequence joins TRBV2 and TRBJ2-3; D is uncertain. The CDR3 is 14 amino acids. Germline V gene sequence: CDR1 SNHLY, CDR2 FYNNEI. With 5 bases removed from V and 3 bases from J, the gap between germline ends came to 12 bases. CDR3 amino acids: CASSPRLGTDTQYF. Here the CDR3 DNA reads TGTGCCAGCAGTCCCCGTCTGGGGACAGATACGCAGTATTTT.

The rearrangement uses TRBV6-5 and TRBJ1-3, with no clear D. The CDR3 is 14 amino acids. Between the trimmed V and J ends, which lost 0 bases and 8 bases, there was a span of 11 bases. The germline V gene has CDR1 MNHEY and CDR2 SVGAGI. The CDR3 DNA reads as TGTGCCAGCAGTTACTCTTTACGCGGCGACACCATATATTTT. This sequence encodes CASSYSLRGDTIYF.

The V call is TRBV9, the J call TRBJ2-5, with TRBD1 matching 8 bases. The CDR3 extends over 15 amino acids. The V segment lost 3 bases and the J segment 4 bases; nucleotides outside the gene matches: 8. Germline V gene lookup returns CDR1 SGDLS and CDR2 YYNGEE. CDR3 nucleotide sequence: TGTGCCAGCAGCGGAGGACAGGGACGAAGAGAGACCCAGTACTTC. The encoded protein is CASSGGQGRRETQYF.

This clone was found once. V gene TRBV27 combines with J gene TRBJ2-1; D unclear. The CDR3 totals 12 residues. Germline V gene data show CDR1 as MNHEY and CDR2 as SMNVEV (reference sequence). Trimming left V 6 bases short and J 7 bases short, with 10 bases between. The CDR3 bases are TGTGCCAGCAGCCTGTTGGGGAATGAGCAGTTCTTC. Translating gives CASSLLGNEQFF.

The V and J genes are TRBV27 and TRBJ1-2; unclear D gene. CDR3 length equals 14 residues. Trimming removed 0 bases at V and 1 base at J, with 6 bases between. Germline assignment: CDR1 MNHEY and CDR2 SMNVEV (reference sequence). This chain's CDR3 is CASSLSTGNYGYTF. DNA for the CDR3: TGTGCCAGCAGTTTATCGACGGGTAACTATGGCTACACCTTC.

The J gene is TRBJ1-1, the V gene TRBV7-9, with D possibly being TRBD1 (6 bases). The CDR3 is made up of 16 amino acids. V was clipped by 4 bases and J by 0 bases, with 15 bases between them. The V gene's germline CDR1 is SEHNR and CDR2 FQNEAQ (reference sequence). The DNA for the CDR3 is TGTGCCAGCAGCTCACACAGGGCTGGAATGAACACTGAAGCTTTCTTT. It translates to CASSSHRAGMNTEAFF.

As to this clone: At one end, the junction sequence differs from germline, possibly due to a read error. This rearrangement joins TRBV18 to TRBJ1-1; D ambiguous. This CDR3 has 13 residues. The V gene's germline CDR1 is KGHSH and CDR2 LQKENI. DNA of the CDR3: TGTGCCAGCTCGCCGACCCTAGACCCCACCCAAAGATTT. Translation: CASSPTLDPTQRF.

This rearrangement joins TRBV6-4 to TRBJ2-1; D is ambiguous. The ends were cut back, 6 bases at V and 0 bases at J, with 9 bases in the middle. Germline CDR1 and CDR2: MRHNA and SNTAGT. The CDR3 covers 14 residues. CDR3 residues: CASRTDSSYNEQFF. As DNA, the CDR3 is TGTGCCAGCAGAACTGATAGCTCCTACAATGAGCAGTTCTTC.

The V and J genes are TRBV2 and TRBJ2-1; 10 bases match TRBD1. Trimming took 4 bases from V and 6 from J; bases not matched to a gene: 6. The germline CDR1 and CDR2 sequences are SNHLY and FYNNEI. The CDR3 has 15 residues. This chain's CDR3 is CASSGDRGGGNEQFF. As DNA, the CDR3 is TGTGCCAGCAGTGGGGACAGGGGCGGGGGCAATGAGCAGTTCTTC. Drawing the rest from reference TRBV2 and TRBJ2-1, the complete variable domain is EPEVTQTPSHQVTQMGQEVILRCVPISNHLYFYWYRQILGQKVEFLVSFYNNEISEKSEIFDDQFSVERPDGSNFTLKIRSTKLEDSAMYFCASSGDRGGGNEQFFGPGTRLTVL.

This clone was observed once. Other DNA sequences of this sample code for an identical CDR3. The V and J genes are TRBV6-5 and TRBJ2-7, with 7 bases that match TRBD1. Germline CDR1 is MNHEY and CDR2 is SVGAGI. Unmatched junction bases numbered 2, after V lost 2 bases and J lost 4 bases. The CDR3 contains 13 residues. CDR3 nucleotides: TGTGCCAGCAGTTACAGACAGGGTTACGAGCAGTACTTC. Amino acids: CASSYRQGYEQYF.

Only one count was recorded for this clone. This chain connects TRBV7-2 to TRBJ1-2, with a possible D match to TRBD1 (5 bases). Trimming took 1 base from V and 0 from J, leaving 12 bases between them. The CDR3 spans 16 residues. CDR1 and CDR2 (germline): SGHTA, FQGNSA. The CDR3 nucleotides read TGTGCCAGCAGCTTAGACCGGACACCAGCTAACTATGGCTACACCTTC. Its protein is CASSLDRTPANYGYTF.

V is TRBV27 and J is TRBJ2-7; D is perhaps TRBD1 (6 bases). The CDR3 consists of 16 residues. CDR1 MNHEY and CDR2 SMNVEV come from the germline V gene (reference sequence). The ends were cut back, 6 bases at V and 3 bases at J, with 21 bases in the middle. The CDR3 sequence: CASSPIRGQGIYEQYF. The CDR3 bases are TGTGCCAGCAGCCCCATCAGGGGCCAGGGAATCTACGAGCAGTACTTC.

The rearrangement links TRBV7-9 to TRBJ1-1; D is unresolved. The CDR3 loop spans 11 amino acids. The germline CDR1 and CDR2 sequences are SEHNR and FQNEAQ (reference sequence). Trimming pared 3 bases from V and 6 bases from J, leaving 5 bases between. The CDR3 spells CASSFGPEAFF. The CDR3 DNA follows: TGTGCCAGCAGCTTTGGACCTGAAGCTTTCTTT.